Each of the 18 T cell receptor beta chains below was sequenced from the same sample in a study of blood T cell repertoires in COVID-19. Here immunoSEQ multiplex PCR was the method, and the copy in TCRdb shows in-frame clones only, minus some. The sample shows approximately 220,000 clones, 80% to 90% of them seen only once. The sequenced material came from PBMCs or T cells enriched from blood (not recorded which). These receptors all come from a young woman in a cohort exposed to, infected with or recovered from COVID-19 (not recorded which).

In this sample, this clone turned up a few times. The V gene is TRBV9, the J gene TRBJ2-1, with D possibly matching TRBD1 (6 bases). Trimming removed 2 bases at V and 5 bases at J, with 14 bases between. The CDR3 contains 15 residues. CDR1 and CDR2 (germline): SGDLS, YYNGEE. The CDR3 DNA follows: TGTGCCAGCAGCGTGGGACACCTCTTGAACAATGAGCAGTTCTTC. Translation: CASSVGHLLNNEQFF.

The rearrangement uses TRBV7-9 and TRBJ1-6; TRBD1 agrees at 9 bases. The CDR3 extends over 14 amino acids. Trimming removed 4 bases from V and 10 bases from J; junction bases left unmatched: 5. The V gene's germline CDR1 is SEHNR and CDR2 FQNEAQ (reference sequence). CDR3 nucleotide sequence: TGTGCCAGCAGCTCCGGGACAGGGATCTCACCCCTCCACTTT. As protein: CASSSGTGISPLHF.

This clone showed up just once. The V and J genes are TRBV15 and TRBJ1-1; TRBD1 aligns across 10 bases. Unmatched junction bases numbered 5, after V lost 5 bases and J lost 2 bases. The CDR3 loop spans 15 amino acids. Germline CDR1 reads LNHNV; CDR2 reads YYDKDF (reference sequence). The CDR3 reads CATSDRDRGNTEAFF. For the CDR3, the DNA is TGTGCCACCAGCGACCGGGACAGGGGAAACACTGAAGCTTTCTTT.

V gene TRBV7-3 combines with J gene TRBJ1-5, with D possibly being TRBD1 (6 bases). V was shortened by 3 bases and J by 5 bases, with 8 bases between the two germline ends. The germline CDR1 and CDR2 sequences are SGHTA and FQGTGA. The CDR3 has 13 residues. Here the CDR3 DNA reads TGTGCCAGCAGCTTGGACAGTGATCAGCCCCAGCATTTT. Encoded protein: CASSLDSDQPQHF.

The chain carries TRBV10-3 and TRBJ2-7; TRBD2 might be the D (6 bases). Trimming shortened V by 0 bases and J by 7 bases, and 16 bases separated the two germline ends. The CDR3 is 15 residues long. The germline V gene has CDR1 ENHRY and CDR2 SYGVKD. The CDR3 sequence: CAISESGGTANEQYF. CDR3 DNA sequence: TGTGCCATCAGTGAGTCAGGAGGGACCGCTAATGAGCAGTACTTC.

V and J are TRBV7-9 and TRBJ2-5; 11 positions agree with TRBD2. V lost 3 bases and J lost 4; bases outside the gene matches: 1. The CDR3 is 14 amino acids. Germline V lookup: CDR1 SEHNR, CDR2 FQNEAQ (reference sequence). CDR3 residues: CASSFLAGGETQYF. DNA of the CDR3: TGTGCCAGCAGCTTTCTAGCGGGAGGAGAGACCCAGTACTTC.

The chain carries TRBV5-6 and TRBJ2-7; 8 bases line up with TRBD2. The germline V gene encodes CDR1 SGHDT and CDR2 YYEEEE. The CDR3 sequence is 14 residues long. J lost 2 bases, V lost 5 bases, and 6 bases had no gene match. CDR3 amino acids: CASRASLAAYEQYF. CDR3 bases: TGTGCCAGCAGGGCCTCACTAGCGGCCTACGAGCAGTACTTC.

The chain has TRBV10-3 and TRBJ1-1; weak D call: TRBD1 (6 bases). Trimming took off 3 bases at V and 1 base at J, with 9 bases between the two ends. Germline-derived CDR1 and CDR2 are ENHRY and SYGVKD. CDR3 size: 14 residues. The CDR3 loop reads CAISDPRGNTEAFF. CDR3 sequence (DNA): TGTGCCATCAGTGACCCCAGGGGGAACACTGAAGCTTTCTTT.

This clone was picked up a small number of times. The chain is built from TRBV2 and TRBJ2-5, with TRBD2 matching over 13 bases. Germline V gives CDR1 SNHLY, CDR2 FYNNEI. The CDR3 runs 14 residues. V trimming: 6 bases; J trimming: 5 bases; junction bases outside the gene matches: 3. The CDR3 bases are TGTGCCAGCAGGACTAGCGGGGGGCAGGAGACCCAGTACTTC. This sequence encodes CASRTSGGQETQYF.

This clone has only a few counts. The chain joins TRBV10-3 to TRBJ2-7; D not certain. The CDR3 runs 13 residues. Between the trimmed V and J ends, which lost 3 bases and 1 base, there was a span of 7 bases. The germline V gene encodes CDR1 ENHRY and CDR2 SYGVKD. The CDR3 sequence: CAISDGRSYEQYF. CDR3 coding DNA: TGTGCCATCAGTGATGGCAGATCCTACGAGCAGTACTTC.

This sequence joins TRBV6-6 and TRBJ1-3; D call uncertain. Deletions cut 2 bases from V and 0 bases from J, with 11 bases between. Germline V gene lookup returns CDR1 MNHNY and CDR2 SVGAGI (reference sequence). CDR3 size: 16 residues. The CDR3 loop is CASSYRAHVSGNTIYF. Here the CDR3 DNA reads TGTGCCAGCAGTTACAGAGCGCACGTCTCTGGAAACACCATATATTTT.

The gene calls are TRBV29-1 and TRBJ1-2, with 8 bases that match TRBD1. V shed 6 bases and J 4 bases; nucleotides not matched to a gene: 7. The CDR3 is 13 amino acids. Germline V gene lookup returns CDR1 SQVTM and CDR2 ANQGSEA. CDR3 DNA sequence: TGCAGCGTGCGGGACAGGCCCACCTATGGCTACACCTTC. The encoded protein is CSVRDRPTYGYTF.

This chain uses TRBV7-9 with TRBJ2-1; 10 positions match TRBD2. The CDR3 spans 17 residues. Germline V gene data show CDR1 as SEHNR and CDR2 as FQNEAQ (reference sequence). J gave up 5 bases and V 1 base, and 8 bases lay outside the gene matches. DNA of the CDR3: TGTGCCAGCAGCTTAGTAGGCCTAGCGGGAGAAAACAATGAGCAGTTCTTC. Residues: CASSLVGLAGENNEQFF.

The genes are TRBV6-1 and TRBJ2-3; weak D call: TRBD2 (6 bases). Germline values: CDR1 MNHNS, CDR2 SASEGT. The CDR3 is made up of 14 amino acids. Trimming took 3 bases from V and 5 from J, leaving 12 bases between them. DNA of the CDR3: TGTGCCAGCAGTGAGTCCTGGGGAGGAGATACGCAGTATTTT. It yields the protein CASSESWGGDTQYF.

V and J are TRBV15 and TRBJ1-3, with D maybe TRBD1 (6 bases). V lost 5 bases to trimming and J lost 1 base, with 15 bases between them. Germline V CDR1 and CDR2: LNHNV, YYDKDF (reference sequence). CDR3 length: 16 amino acids. The CDR3 DNA is TGTGCCACCAGCGGACCCGGGACACCGTCTGGAAACACCATATATTTT. It is translated as CATSGPGTPSGNTIYF.

The genes are TRBV2 and TRBJ2-3; D gene unclear. V was shortened by 4 bases and J by 3 bases, with 8 bases between the two germline ends. The CDR3 is 13 residues long. The germline CDR1 and CDR2 sequences are SNHLY and FYNNEI. In DNA, the CDR3 is TGTGCCAGCAGTGCCGCGAGGACAGATACGCAGTATTTT. The encoded protein is CASSAARTDTQYF. The full variable domain, completed using reference TRBV2 and TRBJ2-3, is EPEVTQTPSHQVTQMGQEVILRCVPISNHLYFYWYRQILGQKVEFLVSFYNNEISEKSEIFDDQFSVERPDGSNFTLKIRSTKLEDSAMYFCASSAARTDTQYFGPGTRLTVL.

This sequence joins TRBV23-1 and TRBJ1-1, with 8 bases that match TRBD1. TRBV23-1 has ORF status, its function being uncertain. The CDR3 runs 15 residues. V was clipped by 2 bases and J by 0 bases; unmatched bases: 2. In DNA, the CDR3 is TGCGCCAGCAGTCAAGACAGGGGCATGAACACTGAAGCTTTCTTT. This translates into CASSQDRGMNTEAFF.

This clone was observed a single time. The rearrangement joins TRBV19 to TRBJ1-3; D is possibly TRBD1 (5 bases). The germline gives CDR1 LNHDA, CDR2 SQIVND (reference sequence). Trimming left V 7 bases short and J 8 bases short, with 15 bases between. The CDR3 totals 13 residues. The CDR3 sequence: CASKRDSMDTIYF. The DNA of the CDR3 is TGTGCCAGTAAACGGGACTCAATGGACACCATATATTTT.